This T cell receptor (beta chain) was identified during a study of response to subunit inactivated influenza vaccine. The CDR3 is 13 residues long. Germline CDR1 and CDR2: SGHAT and FQDESV (reference sequence). The V end lost 8 bases, the J end lost 0 bases, and 10 bases lay between the germline ends. Using its own MiXCR run on the RT-PCR reads, TCRdb lists one record per CDR3 protein. The sample shows approximately 520,000 distinct CDR3 sequences, less than 30% of them seen only once. This specimen was CD4+ T cells sorted from PBMCs, taken 5 to 6 days after vaccination. The V gene is TRBV11-1, the J gene TRBJ1-1; D not resolved. This clonotype was sampled from a man aged 50-59 years who received an inactivated influenza vaccine. CDR3 in DNA: TGTGCCAGCGAGAGAGGGATGAACACTGAAGCTTTCTTT. Residues: CASERGMNTEAFF.